A single sample gave rise to the 29 T cell receptor beta chains below, sequenced in a study of neurological immune-mediated disorders. One entry per CDR3 protein results from TCRdb running MiXCR on the 5' RACE reads. The sample includes about 35,000 distinct CDR3 sequences, around 4% of them seen just once. Sequenced material: PBMCs. These receptors all stem from a man aged 30 to 45 with multiple sclerosis.

This clonotype came up many times. The rearrangement links TRBV7-2 to TRBJ2-2; no reliable D call. V shed 1 base and J shed 4 bases, with 7 bases lying between them. This CDR3 contains 14 residues. Germline V gives CDR1 SGHTA, CDR2 FQGNSA. Here the CDR3 reads CASSLGFGTGELFF. DNA of the CDR3: TGTGCCAGCAGCTTAGGATTCGGCACCGGGGAGCTGTTTTTT.

The table lists this clonotype with many counts. The rearrangement links TRBV12-3 or TRBV12-4 to TRBJ1-6; D is unclear. The length of the CDR3 is 13 residues. Trimming stripped 2 bases from V and 10 bases from J, with 9 bases between. The CDR3 region has the DNA TGTGCCAGCAGTTTAATCTCGGGATCACCCCTCCACTTT. The encoded protein is CASSLISGSPLHF.

This clonotype was seen many times. The chain uses TRBV7-3 and TRBJ2-1, with 9 bases identical to TRBD1. This CDR3 comprises 14 residues. The V gene's germline CDR1 is SGHTA and CDR2 FQGTGA. V shed 5 bases and J 8 bases; nucleotides not matched to a gene: 7. CDR3 sequence reads: CASSPAGQGYEQFF. For the CDR3, the DNA is TGTGCCAGCAGCCCGGCGGGACAGGGCTATGAGCAGTTCTTC.

The sample holds many counts of this clonotype. The chain links TRBV9 to TRBJ2-5, with D maybe TRBD1 (6 bases). Trimming left V 2 bases short and J 2 bases short, with 13 bases between. The CDR3 sequence is 15 residues long. Per germline, CDR1 SGDLS and CDR2 YYNGEE. CDR3 region: CASSVNPDRQETQYF. Written as DNA, the CDR3 is TGTGCCAGCAGCGTCAATCCGGACAGACAAGAGACCCAGTACTTC.

This clonotype was seen at least ten times. The rearrangement uses TRBV5-1 and TRBJ1-5; D not certain. Germline CDR1 is SGHRS and CDR2 is YFSETQ. V lost 0 bases and J lost 0, with 7 bases in between. The CDR3 totals 15 residues. CDR3 DNA: TGCGCCAGCAGCTTGGAGGGAAATAGCAATCAGCCCCAGCATTTT. Residues: CASSLEGNSNQPQHF.

This clonotype is medium-sized within its sample. The chain has TRBV29-1 and TRBJ2-1, with 8 bases identical to TRBD1. The CDR3 length is 14 residues. Germline CDR1 reads SQVTM; CDR2 reads ANQGSEA. Unmatched junction bases numbered 5, after V lost 6 bases and J lost 1 base. The CDR3 reads CSVLGQGSYNEQFF. In DNA, the CDR3 is TGCAGCGTGCTTGGACAGGGTTCCTACAATGAGCAGTTCTTC.

Many counts were recorded for this clonotype. CDR3 DNA sequence: TGTGCCAGCAGTTTATCTGGCAGGGACGTGATGAACACTGAAGCTTTCTTT. Translating gives CASSLSGRDVMNTEAFF. The chain links TRBV27 to TRBJ1-1; D is possibly TRBD1 (5 bases). The CDR3 runs 17 residues. CDR1 and CDR2 (germline): MNHEY, SMNVEV (reference sequence). V was trimmed by 0 bases and J by 0 bases, leaving 14 bases between them.

This clonotype was counted only a few times. The junction and the germline gene differ at one end; a read error may be behind it. The chain carries TRBV10-2 and TRBJ1-5, with 11 bases aligning to TRBD1. Per germline, CDR1 WSHSY and CDR2 SAAADI. This CDR3 is 15 amino acids long. This CDR3 is CASSRGQGGNQPQNF. CDR3 bases: TGCGCCAGCAGTAGGGGACAGGGGGGCAATCAGCCCCAGAATTTT.

The sample holds many counts of this clonotype. The rearrangement joins TRBV20-1 to TRBJ2-3; no definite D call. The CDR3 extends over 15 amino acids. CDR1 and CDR2 from the germline V gene are DFQATT and SNEGSKA (reference sequence). The ends were cut back, 1 base at V and 4 bases at J, with 15 bases in the middle. The CDR3 DNA reads TGCAGTGCTAGAGGGGCCAAAGGGAATGCAGATACGCAGTATTTT. It translates to CSARGAKGNADTQYF.

This clonotype showed up many times. The rearrangement uses TRBV5-1 and TRBJ1-1; no clear D. This CDR3 is 13 amino acids long. V gave up 4 bases and J gave up 0 bases, with 7 bases separating them. Germline CDR1 reads SGHRS; CDR2 reads YFSETQ. DNA for the CDR3: TGCGCCAGCAGCGGAAAGGTGAACACTGAAGCTTTCTTT. Protein sequence: CASSGKVNTEAFF.

Ten or more counts support this clonotype. The genes are TRBV3-1 and TRBJ1-1; unclear D gene. The CDR3 has 13 residues. Germline V CDR1 and CDR2: LGHDT, YNNKEL (reference sequence). Trimming removed 8 bases at V and 7 bases at J, with 17 bases between. The CDR3 sequence is CASSRVGKSEAFF. CDR3 coding DNA: TGTGCCAGCTCCCGGGTGGGAAAGAGTGAAGCTTTCTTT.

This clonotype was seen many times. V usage is TRBV7-8 and J usage is TRBJ1-1; the D is unclear. The CDR3 contains 13 residues. V was shortened by 1 base and J by 3 bases, with 6 bases between the two germline ends. The germline CDR1 and CDR2 sequences are SGHVS and FQNEAQ. CDR3 in amino acids: CASSLGRHTEAFF. CDR3 sequence (DNA): TGTGCCAGCAGCTTAGGAAGACACACTGAAGCTTTCTTT.

In its sample, this clonotype was seen many times. DNA for the CDR3: TGTGCCAGCAGCGAACGGACAGGGAGGGGAGAGACCCAGTACTTC. Translation gives CASSERTGRGETQYF. This chain joins TRBV6-5 and TRBJ2-5; weak D call: TRBD1 (8 bases). Trimming cost V 6 bases and J 4 bases, with 18 bases left between them. The CDR3 covers 15 residues. Germline V gene data show CDR1 as MNHEY and CDR2 as SVGAGI.

This clonotype has a count of ten or more. The chain employs TRBV21-1 and TRBJ1-5; TRBD1, the table's D call, lacks a check against the DNA. TRBV21-1 is an annotated pseudogene. The CDR3 runs 14 residues. CDR3 protein: CASTGMGYCQPQHF. The CDR3 coding sequence is TGTGCCAGCACCGGGATGGGATACTGTCAGCCCCAGCATTTT.

Many counts were recorded for this clonotype. This chain joins TRBV18 and TRBJ2-5; TRBD1 matches at 8 bases. The V and J ends lost 2 bases and 4 bases, in that order; junction bases with no gene match: 9. Germline V CDR1 and CDR2: KGHSH, LQKENI. CDR3 size: 16 residues. Here the CDR3 reads CASSPVTGQGPETQYF. In nucleotides, the CDR3 is TGTGCCAGCTCACCAGTAACAGGACAGGGTCCAGAGACCCAGTACTTC. Together with reference TRBV18 and TRBJ2-5, the CDR3 gives the full variable domain: NAGVMQNPRHLVRRRGQEARLRCSPMKGHSHVYWYRQLPEEGLKFMVYLQKENIIDESGMPKERFSAEFPKEGPSILRIQQVVRGDSAAYFCASSPVTGQGPETQYFGPGTRLLVL.

This clonotype was seen many times. CDR3 in DNA: TGTGCCAGTACTCATCCCGGCAGAACCACCGGGGAGCTGTTTTTT. Protein: CASTHPGRTTGELFF. The chain recombines TRBV7-2 with TRBJ2-2; D remains ambiguous. Trimming removed 9 bases from V and 4 bases from J, with 18 bases in between. CDR1 and CDR2 (germline): SGHTA, FQGNSA. This CDR3 is built from 15 residues.

This clonotype was counted at least ten times. V usage is TRBV12-3 or TRBV12-4 and J usage is TRBJ2-5, with a possible D match to TRBD2 (6 bases). V was trimmed by 3 bases and J by 2 bases, leaving 22 bases between them. The CDR3 runs to 18 residues. As DNA, the CDR3 is TGTGCCAGCAGTTTCCTCATCGGGGAGGTCGGGGAGCAAGAGACCCAGTACTTC. It translates to CASSFLIGEVGEQETQYF.

At least ten counts were recorded for this clonotype. The chain recombines TRBV7-9 with TRBJ2-5; D is possibly TRBD2 (5 bases). CDR3 length: 14 amino acids. Germline V gene sequence: CDR1 SEHNR, CDR2 FQNEAQ (reference sequence). V lost 3 bases to trimming and J lost 4 bases, with 12 bases between them. This CDR3 reads CASSLPGNGETQYF. CDR3 coding DNA: TGTGCCAGCAGCTTGCCGGGGAACGGAGAGACCCAGTACTTC.

This clonotype was seen repeatedly, ten times or more. The germline gene is not matched at one end of the junction; a read error may be the cause. Here the CDR3 reads CSSRVGSNQPQNF. The DNA of the CDR3 is TGCAGTAGCAGGGTGGGAAGCAATCAGCCCCAGAATTTT. The J gene is TRBJ1-5, the V gene TRBV20-1, with D possibly TRBD1 on 5 matching bases. The CDR3 is made up of 13 amino acids. CDR1 is DFQATT and CDR2 is SNEGSKA in the germline V gene (reference sequence).

This clonotype was picked up many times. The genes are TRBV7-2 and TRBJ2-1, with D maybe TRBD1 (6 bases). Trimming took off 5 bases at V and 3 bases at J, with 14 bases between the two ends. The germline V gene encodes CDR1 SGHTA and CDR2 FQGNSA. This CDR3 is built from 15 residues. The CDR3 is CASSQLQGVYNEQFF. The CDR3 region has the DNA TGTGCCAGCAGCCAATTACAGGGCGTCTACAATGAGCAGTTCTTC. Full variable domain (outside the CDR3, taken from reference TRBV7-2 and TRBJ2-1): GAGVSQSPSNKVTEKGKDVELRCDPISGHTALYWYRQSLGQGLEFLIYFQGNSAPDKSGLPSDRFSAERTGGSVSTLTIQRTQQEDSAVYLCASSQLQGVYNEQFFGPGTRLTVL.

At least ten counts were recorded for this clonotype. V usage is TRBV7-4 and J usage is TRBJ1-4; D not resolved. V was cut by 2 bases and J by 4 bases, with 2 bases left in between. The CDR3 sequence is 12 residues long. Germline V gene lookup returns CDR1 SGHVT and CDR2 SQSDAQ. DNA for the CDR3: TGTGCCAGCAGCTTATTTAATGAAAAACTGTTTTTT. This codes for CASSLFNEKLFF. Using reference TRBV7-4 and TRBJ1-4 for the parts outside the CDR3, the full variable domain is GAGVSQSPRYKVAKRGRDVALRCDSISGHVTLYWYRQTLGQGSEVLTYSQSDAQRDKSGRPSGRFSAERPERSVSTLKIQRTEQGDSAVYLCASSLFNEKLFFGSGTQLSVL.

In this sample, this clonotype turned up many times. V gene TRBV20-1 combines with J gene TRBJ1-1, with TRBD1 as a possible D gene (5 bases). The V and J ends lost 2 bases and 2 bases respectively, with 15 bases between them. Per germline, CDR1 DFQATT and CDR2 SNEGSKA (reference sequence). The CDR3 covers 15 residues. The CDR3 coding sequence is TGCAGTGCTAGACCCGGGGCCCATCCCAACACTGAAGCTTTCTTT. Protein product: CSARPGAHPNTEAFF.

At least ten counts were recorded for this clonotype. The CDR3 sequence is CASSFGTRGGKNIQYF. The CDR3 DNA reads as TGTGCCAGCAGCTTCGGGACTAGAGGGGGCAAAAACATTCAGTACTTC. The J gene is TRBJ2-4, the V gene TRBV7-2; 8 bases fit TRBD2. The CDR3 length is 16 residues. CDR1 is SGHTA and CDR2 is FQGNSA in the germline V gene. The V gene end was trimmed by 3 bases and the J gene end by 3 bases; junction bases not matched to a gene: 7.

The genes are TRBV5-1 and TRBJ2-1; 8 bases match TRBD2. The CDR3 spans 16 residues. The germline CDR1 and CDR2 sequences are SGHRS and YFSETQ. With 2 bases clipped from V and 9 bases from J, the junction kept 13 bases outside the gene matches. The CDR3 here is CASSLVAGPQVGEQFF. CDR3 in DNA: TGCGCCAGCAGCTTAGTAGCGGGGCCCCAAGTGGGTGAGCAGTTCTTC.

This clonotype occurred many times. J is TRBJ1-5 and V is TRBV12-3 or TRBV12-4; no clear D. Trimming shortened V by 6 bases and J by 7 bases, and 13 bases separated the two germline ends. There are 13 residues in the CDR3. CDR3 sequence: CASSPLSGQPQHF. For the CDR3, the DNA is TGTGCCAGCAGCCCTTTGAGTGGCCAGCCCCAGCATTTT.

This clonotype was seen at least ten times. The chain is built from TRBV20-1 and TRBJ1-1; maybe TRBD1 (5 bases). V was pared by 6 bases and J by 1 base, with 12 bases between. Germline loops: CDR1 DFQATT, CDR2 SNEGSKA (reference sequence). This CDR3 region has 13 residues. CDR3 coding DNA: TGCAGTGCAGAGGGGCGCCGGAACACTGAAGCTTTCTTT. Protein: CSAEGRRNTEAFF.

This clonotype was observed many times. The chain employs TRBV7-9 and TRBJ1-2; D call uncertain. Germline CDR1 SEHNR, CDR2 FQNEAQ (reference sequence). The CDR3 is made up of 13 amino acids. Trimming shortened V by 5 bases and J by 4 bases, and 11 bases separated the two germline ends. DNA for the CDR3: TGTGCCAGCAGCCCGGCCGGGCCCTATGGCTACACCTTC. Translation gives CASSPAGPYGYTF.

This clonotype was counted ten times or more. The J gene is TRBJ2-2, the V gene TRBV20-1; 9 bases map to TRBD1. V lost 6 bases to trimming and J lost 4 bases; unmatched junction nucleotides: 9. The germline gives CDR1 DFQATT, CDR2 SNEGSKA (reference sequence). The CDR3 spans 15 residues. The CDR3 DNA follows: TGCAGTGCCGCTGCCGGGACAGGGAGCACCGGGGAGCTGTTTTTT. Translated, it gives CSAAAGTGSTGELFF.

In this sample, this clonotype turned up many times. This chain uses TRBV20-1 with TRBJ2-7; TRBD2 agrees at 8 bases. The CDR3 length is 14 residues. From germline, CDR1 is DFQATT and CDR2 SNEGSKA (reference sequence). Trimming took 2 bases from V and 2 from J; bases not matched to a gene: 5. The CDR3 sequence: CSARRGLGTYEQYF. The CDR3 DNA reads TGCAGTGCTAGAAGGGGACTAGGAACCTACGAGCAGTACTTC.